This TCR beta chain was found in a study of T-cell memory formation after mild COVID-19. TCRdb itself ran the 5' RACE reads through MiXCR, one entry per CDR3 protein. The sample carries hundreds of thousands of distinct CDR3 sequences, 16% recorded once. CDR3 size: 12 residues. Trimming took 4 bases from V and 7 from J; bases not matched to a gene: 3. Germline loops: CDR1 DFQATT, CDR2 SNEGSKA (reference sequence). Regarding this clonotype: Its antigen is not identified.

Findings and caveats of the study: Pre-infection memory contained some responding clones, which suggested that cross-reactive memory had joined. Still unconfirmed is whether the second-wave clones peaking on day 37 recognized SARS-CoV-2.

The chain joins TRBV20-1 to TRBJ2-4; 8 bases are a match to TRBD1. The sequenced material came from PBMCs or a T cell subset sorted from them (not recorded which). The sequence derives from a man in his late teens or twenties who had mild COVID-19 (a few samples of this study predate the infection). Cell type and time point are not known. The chain's CDR3 is CSATGGGNIQYF. CDR3 in DNA: TGCAGTGCTACAGGGGGCGGGAACATTCAGTACTTC.